The clone carrying this TCR beta chain was counted between two and nine times. Its antigen is currently unknown. Germline V gene lookup returns CDR1 SEHNR and CDR2 FQNEAQ (reference sequence). Trimming removed 6 bases from V and 4 bases from J; junction bases left unmatched: 5. The CDR3 consists of 14 residues. The data derive from a study of glioma-infiltrating T cells. Study in general: WHO grade II oligodendrogliomas or astrocytomas, plus non-recurrent WHO grade IV glioblastomas, were sampled. Sequencing aimed for about 4- to 10-fold coverage of about a million peripheral T cells. Dexamethasone exposure before glioma surgery was limited to six or fewer days.

Using RNA template, CDR3s of TCR alpha and beta were amplified with iRepertoire arm-PCR. From the multiplex PCR reads, TCRdb called clonotypes with MiXCR, one entry per CDR3 protein. The sample gives about 400,000 distinct CDR3 sequences, around 38% of which show up once; around 13% is in the top ten. Overall study results and limits: Above-expected tissue-blood divergence occurred in all gliomas, most in low-grade ones.

This clonotype originated in a human donor with low-grade glioma or glioblastoma, undergoing nonglioma brain surgery, or in good health (not recorded which). The chain uses TRBV7-9 and TRBJ1-1; 10 bases match TRBD1. Sequencing was done on a sample of glioma tissue, nonneoplastic brain tissue, or PBMCs (not recorded which). The CDR3 reads CASRRQGAGTEAFF. The CDR3 DNA reads TGTGCCAGCAGAAGACAGGGGGCGGGCACTGAAGCTTTCTTT.